This note documents a single T cell receptor (beta chain) sequence. Its antigen is still unknown. Assay: immunoSEQ multiplex PCR; the TCRdb copy retains only in-frame clones and omits some. The sample contains 25,000 to 30,000 clones, 60% to 80% of which appear only once. The source of the sample is a study of regulatory dendritic cells for organ transplantation. FACS sorted CD4+ or CD8+ T cells into CD45RA+ naive and CD45RO+ memory. Points from the study as a whole: Among resting subsets, memory CD8+ cells contained the most alloreactive clonotypes. Naive CD4+ and CD8+ repertoires were highly diverse; memory CD8+ was most oligoclonal. Memory CD8+ clonal expansion seemed more limited with regulatory than mature dendritic cells.

The CDR3 length is 14 residues. The V and J ends lost 6 bases and 3 bases respectively, with 15 bases between them. The germline V gene encodes CDR1 SNHLY and CDR2 FYNNEI. This clonotype was obtained from a human donor in good health. Material: memory CD4+ T cells from blood. As for subset: CD45RO+ memory T cells. The rearrangement uses TRBV2 and TRBJ2-7; D perhaps matches TRBD2 (6 bases). For the CDR3, the DNA is TGTGCCAGCAGCGCCGGGAGCCTAAACTACGAGCAGTACTTC. This codes for CASSAGSLNYEQYF. Together with reference TRBV2 and TRBJ2-7, the CDR3 gives the full variable domain: EPEVTQTPSHQVTQMGQEVILRCVPISNHLYFYWYRQILGQKVEFLVSFYNNEISEKSEIFDDQFSVERPDGSNFTLKIRSTKLEDSAMYFCASSAGSLNYEQYFGPGTRLTVT.